The 22 T cell receptor beta chains presented below share a single source sample, sequenced in a study of cytomegalovirus exposure and HLA in healthy donors. With 60 Vbeta and 13 Jbeta primers, the PCR was carried out. Sequencing used immunoSEQ multiplex PCR; TCRdb keeps in-frame clones, though not all of them. The data hold 200,000 or so clones, with over 75% observed a single time. Material for sequencing was PBMCs. The receptors shown here come from a girl aged 2-10 years in good health and CMV-seronegative.

The CDR3 loop reads CASSQDRAVAGTDEQFF. The DNA for the CDR3 is TGTGCCAGCAGCCAAGATCGGGCGGTAGCGGGGACGGATGAGCAGTTCTTC. The rearrangement links TRBV4-2 to TRBJ2-1, with TRBD2 matching 8 bases. With 0 bases clipped from V and 8 bases from J, the junction kept 12 bases outside the gene matches. Germline lookup yields CDR1 LGHNA and CDR2 YNFKEQ. The CDR3 is made up of 17 amino acids.

The chain combines TRBV5-6 with TRBJ2-3, with D uncertain. The length of the CDR3 is 14 residues. Trimming pared 0 bases from V and 1 base from J, leaving 6 bases between. The germline V gene has CDR1 SGHDT and CDR2 YYEEEE. CDR3 in DNA: TGTGCCAGCAGCTTGGTCCAGGGCACAGATACGCAGTATTTT. Its translation is CASSLVQGTDTQYF.

The CDR3 DNA reads as TGCAGCGTTGTAGTAAGTGAGCAGTTCTTC. Translation gives CSVVVSEQFF. V is TRBV29-1 and J is TRBJ2-1; no definite D call. The CDR3 extends over 10 amino acids. The V gene's germline CDR1 is SQVTM and CDR2 ANQGSEA. Trimming removed 4 bases at V and 9 bases at J, with 7 bases between.

V is TRBV5-6 and J is TRBJ2-7, with D unresolved. Germline V gene data show CDR1 as SGHDT and CDR2 as YYEEEE. The germline V and J ends were trimmed by 4 bases and 6 bases, with 11 bases remaining between them. The CDR3 has 12 amino acids. The CDR3 region has the DNA TGTGCCAGCAGCCCCGGCTCGGGCGAGCAGTACTTC. This gives the protein CASSPGSGEQYF. Combining the CDR3 with reference TRBV5-6 and TRBJ2-7 gives the whole variable domain DAGVTQSPTHLIKTRGQQVTLRCSPKSGHDTVSWYQQALGQGPQFIFQYYEEEERQRGNFPDRFSGHQFPNYSSELNVNALLLGDSALYLCASSPGSGEQYFGPGTRLTVT.

The V call is TRBV2, the J call TRBJ1-1; no reliable D call. The V end lost 6 bases, the J end lost 0 bases, and 17 bases lay between the germline ends. This CDR3 spans 16 amino acids. Germline CDR1 reads SNHLY; CDR2 reads FYNNEI. The CDR3, as DNA: TGTGCCAGCAGCGAAACGAGGGAGGCCATGAACACTGAAGCTTTCTTT. Protein product: CASSETREAMNTEAFF.

The rearrangement joins TRBV5-5 to TRBJ1-2; 9 positions agree with TRBD1. This CDR3 is built from 14 residues. V gave up 0 bases and J gave up 3 bases; unmatched junction bases: 0. CDR1 is SGHKS, CDR2 YYEKEE, per germline (reference sequence). The CDR3 sequence is CASSLGTGDYGYTF. CDR3 sequence (DNA): TGTGCCAGCAGCTTGGGGACAGGGGACTATGGCTACACCTTC.

The V call is TRBV7-6, the J call TRBJ2-2, with a tentative D call TRBD2 (7 bases). V lost 1 base, J lost 4 bases, and 10 bases lay in between. Germline lookup yields CDR1 SGHVS and CDR2 FNYEAQ. The CDR3 contains 15 residues. The CDR3 region has the DNA TGTGCCAGCAGCTTAGGAGGGGGGGGCACCGGGGAGCTGTTTTTT. Translation: CASSLGGGGTGELFF. Full variable domain (outside the CDR3, taken from reference TRBV7-6 and TRBJ2-2): GAGVSQSPRYKVTKRGQDVALRCDPISGHVSLYWYRQALGQGPEFLTYFNYEAQQDKSGLPNDRFSAERPEGSISTLTIQRTEQRDSAMYRCASSLGGGGTGELFFGEGSRLTVL.

A few counts support this clone. This chain uses TRBV29-1 with TRBJ1-1; the D is unclear. Germline loops: CDR1 SQVTM, CDR2 ANQGSEA. V was shortened by 6 bases and J by 2 bases, with 4 bases between the two germline ends. The CDR3 extends over 10 amino acids. The CDR3 loop reads CSVQNTEAFF. The DNA of the CDR3 is TGCAGCGTACAAAACACTGAAGCTTTCTTT.

This chain uses TRBV7-2 with TRBJ1-1, with 7 bases fitting TRBD1. The CDR3 totals 14 residues. V shed 4 bases, J shed 5 bases, and the junction held 7 bases outside the gene matches. The germline V gene encodes CDR1 SGHTA and CDR2 FQGNSA. The DNA for the CDR3 is TGTGCCAGCAGCTCCACGACAGGGCTTACTGAAGCTTTCTTT. Encoded protein: CASSSTTGLTEAFF.

The chain links TRBV6-5 to TRBJ1-5, with 7 positions matching TRBD1. Germline V CDR1 and CDR2: MNHEY, SVGAGI. J lost 3 bases, V lost 6 bases, and 5 bases had no gene match. CDR3 length: 14 residues. This CDR3 is CASSSGQNNQPQHF. In nucleotides, the CDR3 is TGTGCCAGCAGCTCGGGACAGAACAATCAGCCCCAGCATTTT.

The chain recombines TRBV6-6 with TRBJ1-2; a possible D gene is TRBD1 (5 bases). Trimming removed 6 bases at V and 6 bases at J, with 8 bases between. The germline V gene has CDR1 MNHNY and CDR2 SVGAGI (reference sequence). The CDR3 totals 11 residues. The CDR3 region has the DNA TGTGCCAGCAGCTTACAGGATGGCTACACCTTC. Translation: CASSLQDGYTF.

The table lists this clone with a count of one. The chain joins TRBV14 to TRBJ2-1; 8 nucleotides line up with TRBD2. Trimming at V came to 4 bases and at J to 6 bases, leaving 5 bases not matched to a gene. This CDR3 has 14 amino acids. Per the germline V gene, CDR1 is SGHDN and CDR2 is FVKESK. DNA for the CDR3: TGTGCCAGCAGCCTTGGACTAGCCTCCAATGAGCAGTTCTTC. It codes for CASSLGLASNEQFF.

The chain links TRBV29-1 to TRBJ1-5; no clear D. CDR1 is SQVTM, CDR2 ANQGSEA, per germline. V gave up 4 bases and J gave up 0 bases, with 7 bases separating them. The CDR3 has 13 residues. This CDR3 is CSVGEHSNQPQHF. CDR3 bases: TGCAGCGTTGGGGAGCATAGCAATCAGCCCCAGCATTTT.

CDR3 region: CASSAWDMAISYNSPLHF. The CDR3 nucleotides read TGTGCCAGCAGTGCATGGGACATGGCCATCTCCTATAATTCACCCCTCCACTTT. The chain joins TRBV6-1 to TRBJ1-6; weak D call: TRBD1 (6 bases). With 4 bases removed from V and 0 bases from J, the gap between germline ends came to 16 bases. CDR3 length equals 18 residues. Germline CDR1 and CDR2: MNHNS and SASEGT.

V usage is TRBV25-1 and J usage is TRBJ1-1, with no clear D. CDR3 length: 15 residues. Trimming removed 4 bases at V and 1 base at J, with 13 bases between. Germline-derived CDR1 and CDR2 are MGHDK and SYGVNS. CDR3 DNA: TGTGCCAGCAGTGTTCGAATACGGGGGAACACTGAAGCTTTCTTT. Its translation is CASSVRIRGNTEAFF.

This clone was recorded only once. The chain has TRBV6-5 and TRBJ2-2, with a tentative D call TRBD2 (6 bases). Trimming took 7 bases from V and 5 from J, leaving 14 bases between them. This CDR3 has 14 amino acids. The germline V gene encodes CDR1 MNHEY and CDR2 SVGAGI. In DNA form, the CDR3 reads TGTGCCAGCAACGGAGGGCAAAGTACCGGGGAGCTGTTTTTT. Residues: CASNGGQSTGELFF.

The chain carries TRBV5-8 and TRBJ2-7; no firm D call. V gave up 0 bases and J gave up 3 bases, with 4 bases separating them. The CDR3 is made up of 12 amino acids. Germline V gives CDR1 SGHTS, CDR2 YDEGEE. In DNA form, the CDR3 reads TGTGCCAGCAGCTTGGATCGCTACGAGCAGTACTTC. Its protein is CASSLDRYEQYF.

This chain joins TRBV28 and TRBJ2-7; 9 bases line up with TRBD1. Looked up from germline, CDR1 is MDHEN and CDR2 is SYDVKM. The CDR3 length is 14 residues. Trimming cost V 6 bases and J 4 bases; bases outside gene matches: 7. The CDR3 nucleotides are TGTGCCAGCAGATCGGGGGGACAGGGATACGAGCAGTACTTC. Translation gives CASRSGGQGYEQYF.

The V gene is TRBV5-8, the J gene TRBJ1-2; 7 positions agree with TRBD1. Germline assignment: CDR1 SGHTS and CDR2 YDEGEE. V shed 4 bases, J shed 3 bases, and the junction held 6 bases outside the gene matches. This CDR3 contains 14 residues. The CDR3 sequence: CASSLRQGHYGYTF. CDR3 DNA: TGTGCCAGCAGCCTTCGACAGGGCCACTATGGCTACACCTTC.

This clone appeared once. The chain combines TRBV15 with TRBJ1-2, with 7 bases aligning to TRBD1. The germline CDR1 and CDR2 sequences are LNHNV and YYDKDF (reference sequence). The ends lost 0 bases at V and 2 bases at J; junction bases unmatched: 3. The CDR3 runs 15 residues. For the CDR3, the DNA is TGTGCCACCAGCAGAGATCGGGGACAGAACTATGGCTACACCTTC. Its translation: CATSRDRGQNYGYTF.

This clone occurred once. The chain has TRBV13 and TRBJ2-7; TRBD1 matches at 8 bases. Germline V gene data show CDR1 as PRHDT and CDR2 as FYEKMQ (reference sequence). This CDR3 has 14 residues. V trimming: 5 bases; J trimming: 6 bases; junction bases outside the gene matches: 9. The CDR3 nucleotides are TGTGCCAGCAGCCGAGGACAGGGAAGGCGCGAGCAGTACTTC. Translation: CASSRGQGRREQYF.

The gene calls are TRBV10-1 and TRBJ1-3; 7 bases are a match to TRBD1. The CDR3 spans 14 residues. Germline values: CDR1 WNHNN, CDR2 SYGVQD (reference sequence). J gave up 0 bases and V 10 bases, and 6 bases lay outside the gene matches. As DNA, the CDR3 is TGCGCCAACAGACAGGGTTTCTCTGGAAACACCATATATTTT. Amino acids: CANRQGFSGNTIYF.